This TCR beta chain was identified during a study of technical replicates of blood from several donors. The data were produced by immunoSEQ multiplex PCR, yet TCRdb's version contains in-frame clones alone and is incomplete. The table shows more than 65,000 clones, with around nine tenths occurring only once. The sample taken for sequencing was T cells isolated from PBMCs. The sequence was obtained from a human donor in good health.

The CDR3 protein is CASSKQGSGYTF. The CDR3 DNA follows: TGTGCCAGCAGCAAGCAGGGATCTGGCTACACCTTC. V usage is TRBV21-1 and J usage is TRBJ1-2; the table gives TRBD1 as D, unverified against the DNA. TRBV21-1 is a listed pseudogene. The CDR3 extends over 12 amino acids.